The T cell receptor (beta chain) described here comes from a study of beta chain features in type 1 diabetes. General study findings and limits: Type 1 diabetes patients showed fewer insertions and more deletions at VDJ junctions.

All of the isolated RNA was reverse transcribed, so expressed TCRB transcripts were sequenced. Profiled with immunoSEQ multiplex PCR; TCRdb holds only in-frame clones, not every one. This sample has around 160,000 clones, with roughly 53% found just once. Points on this clone: Its target is unknown.

The V and J ends lost 4 bases and 7 bases, in that order; junction bases with no gene match: 7. Germline assignment: CDR1 SGHRS and CDR2 YFSETQ. The CDR3 is 13 residues long. The sample was Tregs from blood. This sequence was found in a man aged 18 to 30 in good health. The chain recombines TRBV5-1 with TRBJ1-2, with 7 bases aligning to TRBD1. The CDR3: CASSTTGARGYTF. The CDR3 nucleotides are TGCGCCAGCAGCACAACAGGGGCCCGTGGCTACACCTTC.